This T cell receptor (beta chain) was observed in a study of blood T cell repertoires in COVID-19. CDR1 and CDR2 from the germline V gene are SGHTA and FQGNSA. This CDR3 has 14 amino acids. Trimming stripped 5 bases from V and 2 bases from J, with 13 bases between. How the authors handled the data: Counts of nucleated cells, estimated from reference gene primer amplification, were obtained. Clones were read by immunoSEQ multiplex PCR, and TCRdb kept only the in-frame ones, dropping some. Clonal size and the V and J genes are those of that table, whereas D and trimming came from the DNA. The sample contains about 90,000 clones, around three quarters of which appear only once.

The sequencing input was peripheral blood. This chain joins TRBV7-2 and TRBJ2-7; D unclear. The TCR originated in a woman in her seventies with acute or convalescent COVID-19. The CDR3 region is CASSPRLFAYEQYF. Written as DNA, the CDR3 is TGTGCCAGCAGCCCCAGGCTATTCGCCTACGAGCAGTACTTC.